This T cell receptor beta chain was observed in a study of T-cell memory formation after mild COVID-19. TCRdb recomputed calls from the 5' RACE reads with MiXCR, one row per CDR3 protein. This table has over 300,000 distinct CDR3 sequences, about 20% appearing once. General study points: Later expanders leaned toward CD4+, whereas clones contracting from day 15 to 85 were balanced CD4/CD8.

Comments on this clonotype: Its antigen is unidentified.

V dropped 5 bases and J dropped 5; count of bases not matched to a gene: 2. CDR3 size: 12 residues. Looked up from germline, CDR1 is SGHVS and CDR2 is FQNEAQ. The origin of this receptor is a man younger than 35 who had mild COVID-19 (a few samples of this study predate the infection). Cell type and time point are not known. This rearrangement joins TRBV7-8 to TRBJ2-7, with 8 bases matching TRBD2. The sample taken for sequencing was PBMCs or a T cell subset sorted from them (not recorded which). The CDR3 here is CASSRTSNEQYF. DNA of the CDR3: TGTGCCAGCAGCCGGACTAGCAACGAGCAGTACTTC. The full variable domain, in which reference TRBV7-8 and TRBJ2-7 provide the parts outside the CDR3, is GAGVSQSPRYKVAKRGQDVALRCDPISGHVSLFWYQQALGQGPEFLTYFQNEAQLDKSGLPSDRFFAERPEGSVSTLKIQRTQQEDSAVYLCASSRTSNEQYFGPGTRLTVT.